Shown below are 14 T cell receptor beta chains from a single sample sequenced in a study of OX40 agonist ivuxolimab in advanced cancers. Some clones are missing from TCRdb's copy, which holds only in-frame ones; the method was immunoSEQ multiplex PCR. The table includes tens of thousands of clones, roughly 88% detected once. The sample was CD4+ or CD8+ T cells sorted from blood, taken in a trial of the OX40 agonist ivuxolimab. All receptors come from an adult with an advanced solid tumor such as melanoma, head and neck, liver or kidney cancer.

The chain links TRBV6-5 to TRBJ2-3; D not resolved. This CDR3 region has 12 residues. Germline values: CDR1 MNHEY, CDR2 SVGAGI. The V and J ends lost 0 bases and 8 bases respectively, with 6 bases between them. DNA of the CDR3: TGTGCCAGCAGTTACTCGGGTGGTACGCAGTATTTT. Its translation: CASSYSGGTQYF.

This clone was recorded a few times. This sequence joins TRBV10-1 and TRBJ2-5, with 9 nucleotides matching TRBD2. Germline loops: CDR1 WNHNN, CDR2 SYGVQD (reference sequence). V shed 4 bases, J shed 5 bases, and the junction held 5 bases outside the gene matches. This CDR3 has 14 residues. The CDR3 spells CASSGLAGSETQYF. The DNA of the CDR3 is TGCGCCAGCAGTGGTCTAGCGGGATCCGAGACCCAGTACTTC.

The chain employs TRBV27 and TRBJ2-5; 10 positions agree with TRBD2. From germline, CDR1 is MNHEY and CDR2 SMNVEV (reference sequence). The CDR3 covers 14 residues. The junction had 3 bases not matched to a gene; V was cut back by 4 bases and J by 4 bases. CDR3 nucleotides: TGTGCCAGCAGTTCATTAGCGGGGGGAGAGACCCAGTACTTC. The encoded protein is CASSSLAGGETQYF.

Worth noting for this clone: The same CDR3 arises from other DNA sequences in this sample as well. This chain joins TRBV7-2 and TRBJ2-3; a weak D match, TRBD2 (7 bases). V lost 1 base and J 5 bases, leaving 13 bases between the germline ends. CDR3 length equals 15 residues. Germline CDR1 is SGHTA and CDR2 is FQGNSA. The CDR3 spells CASSLVAGAGDTQYF. DNA of the CDR3: TGTGCCAGCAGCTTAGTGGCGGGGGCGGGAGATACGCAGTATTTT.

This clone was observed a handful of times. This rearrangement joins TRBV11-2 to TRBJ1-2; TRBD1 agrees at 7 bases. The CDR3 sequence is 17 residues long. V was pared by 5 bases and J by 4 bases, with 16 bases of the junction left unmatched. Germline values: CDR1 SGHAT, CDR2 FQNNGV. For the CDR3, the DNA is TGTGCCAGCAGCCCTACGCTAGGGGCAGGGGGACCCTATGGCTACACCTTC. This sequence encodes CASSPTLGAGGPYGYTF.

The V and J genes are TRBV5-1 and TRBJ2-1; TRBD2 matches at 10 bases. The CDR3 consists of 15 residues. V was clipped by 3 bases and J by 7 bases; unmatched bases: 7. The germline V gene has CDR1 SGHRS and CDR2 YFSETQ. CDR3 bases: TGCGCCAGCAGCTCCCCGGGACTAGCGACGAATGAGCAGTTCTTC. Its translation is CASSSPGLATNEQFF.

The chain is built from TRBV25-1 and TRBJ1-6, with a weak D call TRBD1 (5 bases). From germline, CDR1 is MGHDK and CDR2 SYGVNS. The ends were cut back, 7 bases at V and 4 bases at J, with 8 bases in the middle. This CDR3 is built from 13 residues. This CDR3 is CASTGQYNSPLHF. The DNA for the CDR3 is TGTGCCAGCACCGGACAATATAATTCACCCCTCCACTTT.

The chain uses TRBV6-5 and TRBJ2-7, with TRBD2 as a possible D gene (6 bases). V was clipped by 11 bases and J by 7 bases, with 18 bases between them. There are 12 residues in the CDR3. CDR1 MNHEY and CDR2 SVGAGI come from the germline V gene. CDR3 sequence: CASKGRLGEQYF. CDR3 DNA sequence: TGTGCCTCAAAGGGGAGGCTGGGAGAGCAGTACTTC.

The chain recombines TRBV7-2 with TRBJ1-1; D remains ambiguous. CDR3 length equals 13 residues. Trimming shortened V by 7 bases and J by 4 bases, and 13 bases separated the two germline ends. Per germline, CDR1 SGHTA and CDR2 FQGNSA. The CDR3 coding sequence is TGTGCCAGCACCCTGACTAGTCGCACTGAAGCTTTCTTT. Translating gives CASTLTSRTEAFF.

The chain links TRBV18 to TRBJ2-7; D call uncertain. Per the germline V gene, CDR1 is KGHSH and CDR2 is LQKENI. Trimming took 5 bases from V and 3 from J, leaving 11 bases between them. The CDR3 has 13 residues. CDR3 in DNA: TGTGCCAGCTCATCCCAAAAGGGCTACGAGCAGTACTTC. It yields the protein CASSSQKGYEQYF.

In regard to this clone: The sample contains more than one DNA sequence encoding this CDR3. V usage is TRBV11-2 and J usage is TRBJ2-1; possibly TRBD1 for D (7 bases). With 0 bases removed from V and 0 bases from J, the gap between germline ends came to 12 bases. The CDR3 loop spans 17 amino acids. CDR1 and CDR2 from the germline V gene are SGHAT and FQNNGV. Here the CDR3 reads CASSLDLQGGSYNEQFF. The DNA for the CDR3 is TGTGCCAGCAGCTTAGATCTCCAGGGGGGCTCCTACAATGAGCAGTTCTTC.

The chain links TRBV4-1 to TRBJ1-6; the D gene is possibly TRBD1 (6 bases). This CDR3 has 15 amino acids. Germline assignment: CDR1 MGHRA and CDR2 YSYEKL. The germline V and J ends were trimmed by 0 bases and 9 bases, with 12 bases remaining between them. The CDR3 protein is CASSQDSDRSSPLHF. Here the CDR3 DNA reads TGCGCCAGCAGCCAAGATAGTGACAGGTCTTCACCCCTCCACTTT.

The rearrangement links TRBV11-2 to TRBJ2-7; 9 nucleotides align to TRBD1. Germline lookup yields CDR1 SGHAT and CDR2 FQNNGV. J lost 3 bases, V lost 4 bases, and 4 bases had no gene match. This CDR3 spans 14 amino acids. CDR3 region: CASSSGTGNYEQYF. The CDR3 bases are TGTGCCAGCAGCTCAGGGACAGGGAACTACGAGCAGTACTTC.

The chain links TRBV9 to TRBJ2-1, with no clear D. The CDR3 loop spans 13 amino acids. Looked up from germline, CDR1 is SGDLS and CDR2 is YYNGEE. Trimming removed 0 bases from V and 13 bases from J, with 14 bases in between. The CDR3 sequence is CASSVEAMGQQFF. In DNA, the CDR3 is TGTGCCAGCAGCGTAGAAGCAATGGGCCAACAGTTCTTC.